The clone carrying this T cell receptor beta chain was detected once. What it recognizes is unknown. These data are taken from a study of T cell responses to AZD1222 COVID-19 vaccine. In the study overall: Timing groups of about 4 and about 12 weeks for second doses were pooled.

Regarding the study as a whole: Dominant at 160-218 and 743-854, vaccine-associated CD4 TCRs also spanned spike. White British people made up most donors, females outnumbered males, and clonal diversity was possibly underestimated. Among those given AZD1222, only five to seven were seropositive at baseline.

Clones were read by immunoSEQ multiplex PCR, and TCRdb kept only the in-frame ones, dropping some. The repertoire consists of about 150,000 clones, with roughly 90% occurring once and the leading ten covering about 1.6%. The CDR3 has 12 residues. Trimming took off 6 bases at V and 0 bases at J, with 5 bases between the two ends. Germline CDR1 and CDR2: MNHEY and SVGAGI. This sample comprised peripheral blood, obtained on day 0 of AZD1222 vaccination. This TCR derives from an adult in good health. This chain connects TRBV6-5 to TRBJ2-5; D gene ambiguous. Here the CDR3 reads CASRYYQETQYF. DNA for the CDR3: TGTGCCAGCAGATATTACCAAGAGACCCAGTACTTC.